Following are 20 T cell receptor beta chains from one sample sequenced in a study of cytomegalovirus exposure and HLA in healthy donors. The PCR had 60 Vbeta and 13 Jbeta primers. The data were produced by immunoSEQ multiplex PCR, yet TCRdb's version contains in-frame clones alone and is incomplete. The sample shows about 140,000 clones, over 70% of them seen only once. The sequenced sample was PBMCs. These TCRs come from a male donor in good health and CMV-seronegative.

The chain recombines TRBV4-3 with TRBJ1-6; tentative D call: TRBD1 (5 bases). V lost 1 base and J 8 bases, leaving 12 bases between the germline ends. The CDR3 sequence is 15 residues long. The germline V gene has CDR1 LGHNA and CDR2 YSLEER. Here the CDR3 reads CASSQGAGGYSPLHF. Here the CDR3 DNA reads TGCGCCAGCAGCCAAGGGGCGGGGGGATATTCACCCCTCCACTTT.

V usage is TRBV7-6 and J usage is TRBJ1-1; perhaps TRBD1 as D (5 bases). V lost 2 bases and J 5 bases, leaving 15 bases between the germline ends. Germline V gene data show CDR1 as SGHVS and CDR2 as FNYEAQ. The CDR3 is 15 amino acids. In DNA form, the CDR3 reads TGTGCCAGCAGCTTAACGTCAGGGTGGGCGACTGAAGCTTTCTTT. It translates to CASSLTSGWATEAFF.

This rearrangement joins TRBV6-1 to TRBJ1-5; a possible D gene is TRBD1 (6 bases). The V gene's germline CDR1 is MNHNS and CDR2 SASEGT. Trimming removed 2 bases at V and 6 bases at J, with 14 bases between. This CDR3 region has 15 residues. DNA for the CDR3: TGTGCCAGCAGTGAAATAGTGACAGGCAGTCAGCCCCAGCATTTT. This gives the protein CASSEIVTGSQPQHF.

The J gene is TRBJ2-3, the V gene TRBV29-1, with TRBD2 matching over 7 bases. The CDR3 consists of 12 residues. Germline V gene data show CDR1 as SQVTM and CDR2 as ANQGSEA. CDR3 loop: CTFSGATDTQYF. CDR3 DNA sequence: TGCACCTTCAGCGGGGCCACAGATACGCAGTATTTT.

V and J are TRBV13 and TRBJ2-2; D is unresolved. The CDR3 loop spans 12 amino acids. Germline V gene data show CDR1 as PRHDT and CDR2 as FYEKMQ (reference sequence). V was clipped by 0 bases and J by 9 bases, with 5 bases between them. CDR3 DNA: TGTGCCAGCAGCTTAGGCAGGAGGGAGCTGTTTTTT. This gives the protein CASSLGRRELFF. The full variable domain, with the rest looked up from reference TRBV13 and TRBJ2-2, is AAGVIQSPRHLIKEKRETATLKCYPIPRHDTVYWYQQGPGQDPQFLISFYEKMQSDKGSIPDRFSAQQFSDYHSELNMSSLELGDSALYFCASSLGRRELFFGEGSRLTVL.

In its sample, this clone is medium-sized (0.01 to 0.1%). The rearrangement joins TRBV2 to TRBJ1-5; 9 bases map to TRBD1. V lost 7 bases and J lost 6; bases outside the gene matches: 7. Germline lookup yields CDR1 SNHLY and CDR2 FYNNEI. The CDR3 totals 14 residues. The CDR3 nucleotides read TGTGCCAGCACGACCGGGACAGGGTCTCAGCCCCAGCATTTT. Amino acids: CASTTGTGSQPQHF. The full variable domain, rest sourced from reference TRBV2 and TRBJ1-5, is EPEVTQTPSHQVTQMGQEVILRCVPISNHLYFYWYRQILGQKVEFLVSFYNNEISEKSEIFDDQFSVERPDGSNFTLKIRSTKLEDSAMYFCASTTGTGSQPQHFGDGTRLSIL.

This sequence joins TRBV6-1 and TRBJ1-5; 10 bases match TRBD1. Germline CDR1 MNHNS, CDR2 SASEGT. V lost 7 bases to trimming and J lost 6 bases; unmatched junction nucleotides: 9. The CDR3 spans 15 residues. The CDR3 region is CASTVGTGEAQPQHF. The CDR3 nucleotides read TGTGCCAGCACCGTCGGGACAGGGGAAGCTCAGCCCCAGCATTTT.

This sequence joins TRBV5-6 and TRBJ1-2; TRBD1 matches at 8 bases. The V and J ends lost 4 bases and 3 bases, in that order; junction bases with no gene match: 11. The CDR3 contains 16 residues. CDR1 is SGHDT, CDR2 YYEEEE, per germline. The CDR3 coding sequence is TGTGCCAGCAGCACTCTGGACAGGGAATCGCACTATGGCTACACCTTC. Translated: CASSTLDRESHYGYTF.

CDR3 bases: TGTGCCAGCAGTTTTTCCCACCGGCGGCCCCTCCACTTT. It translates to CASSFSHRRPLHF. The chain uses TRBV27 and TRBJ1-6, with no clear D. Germline V lookup: CDR1 MNHEY, CDR2 SMNVEV (reference sequence). The V end lost 3 bases, the J end lost 13 bases, and 13 bases lay between the germline ends. This CDR3 contains 13 residues.

This clone occurred once. The chain recombines TRBV4-1 with TRBJ2-4; 9 nucleotides match TRBD1. In germline, CDR1 is MGHRA, CDR2 YSYEKL. This CDR3 has 14 amino acids. V trimming: 3 bases; J trimming: 6 bases; junction bases outside the gene matches: 3. Here the CDR3 reads CASSQDRGGNIQYF. The CDR3 coding sequence is TGCGCCAGCAGCCAGGACAGGGGTGGAAACATTCAGTACTTC.

The chain recombines TRBV28 with TRBJ1-5; TRBD1 matches at 10 bases. The V gene end was trimmed by 5 bases and the J gene end by 6 bases; junction bases not matched to a gene: 7. The CDR3 has 15 residues. Germline loops: CDR1 MDHEN, CDR2 SYDVKM. The CDR3 DNA reads TGTGCCAGCAGTAGGCCGGGACAGGGGTCTCAGCCCCAGCATTTT. It yields the protein CASSRPGQGSQPQHF.

The J gene is TRBJ2-5, the V gene TRBV28; 11 bases line up with TRBD1. The CDR3 has 16 amino acids. The ends lost 5 bases at V and 4 bases at J; junction bases unmatched: 9. CDR1 and CDR2 from the germline V gene are MDHEN and SYDVKM. The DNA for the CDR3 is TGTGCCAGCAGTCGCGGCGGACAGGGGGCGCGAGAGACCCAGTACTTC. Translating gives CASSRGGQGARETQYF.

This clone was observed a few times. This rearrangement joins TRBV6-5 to TRBJ2-1; 8 bases match TRBD2. CDR3 size: 12 residues. CDR1 and CDR2 from the germline V gene are MNHEY and SVGAGI. The junction had 4 bases not matched to a gene; V was cut back by 6 bases and J by 9 bases. DNA of the CDR3: TGTGCCAGCAGCTTCACTAGCGGTGAGCAGTTCTTC. It encodes CASSFTSGEQFF.

The chain carries TRBV30 and TRBJ1-3; possibly TRBD1 for D (5 bases). Germline V lookup: CDR1 GTSNPN, CDR2 SVGIG (reference sequence). The length of the CDR3 is 15 residues. V lost 2 bases to trimming and J lost 10 bases, with 21 bases between them. The CDR3 spells CAWSPAGLGARTIYF. For the CDR3, the DNA is TGTGCCTGGAGTCCCGCAGGGCTCGGTGCGCGGACCATATATTTT.

This chain uses TRBV4-3 with TRBJ1-6; the match to TRBD1 covers 7 bases. This CDR3 spans 15 amino acids. Germline-derived CDR1 and CDR2 are LGHNA and YSLEER. Trimming cost V 6 bases and J 5 bases; bases outside gene matches: 7. In DNA form, the CDR3 reads TGCGCCAGCAGGGTGGGACAGCCGCATAATTCACCCCTCCACTTT. It is translated as CASRVGQPHNSPLHF.

The chain links TRBV5-6 to TRBJ2-6, with D uncertain. CDR1 is SGHDT, CDR2 YYEEEE, per germline. V was clipped by 4 bases and J by 3 bases, with 23 bases between them. The CDR3 runs 19 residues. CDR3 in DNA: TGTGCCAGCAGCACCTCGACATTAGTTGGGTTCTATGGGGCCAACGTCCTGACTTTC. It specifies CASSTSTLVGFYGANVLTF.

This chain joins TRBV19 and TRBJ2-3, with TRBD2 identical over 9 bases. Germline CDR1 and CDR2: LNHDA and SQIVND (reference sequence). The V and J ends lost 3 bases and 5 bases, in that order; junction bases with no gene match: 6. CDR3 length equals 15 residues. In DNA, the CDR3 is TGTGCCAGTAGTATCTATGCGGGGGGGCTAGATACGCAGTATTTT. Translating it yields CASSIYAGGLDTQYF.

CDR3 bases: TGTGCCAGCAGCTTAGTGGCGGAAAGCTCCTACGAGCAGTACTTC. Amino acids: CASSLVAESSYEQYF. The V call is TRBV11-2, the J call TRBJ2-7; D unclear. V gave up 1 base and J gave up 0 bases, with 10 bases separating them. CDR1 SGHAT and CDR2 FQNNGV come from the germline V gene. CDR3 size: 15 residues.

The V gene is TRBV7-9, the J gene TRBJ2-1; D is undetermined. The CDR3 runs to 14 residues. Trimming removed 5 bases from V and 8 bases from J, with 16 bases in between. Per germline, CDR1 SEHNR and CDR2 FQNEAQ (reference sequence). CDR3 in amino acids: CASSPEIAVHEQFF. The CDR3 DNA follows: TGTGCCAGCAGCCCTGAGATCGCCGTTCATGAGCAGTTCTTC.

The CDR3 DNA sequence: TGTGCCAGCAGCCCAAGACTAGCGGGGGGGGGCTCCTACGAGCAGTACTTC. It encodes CASSPRLAGGGSYEQYF. This chain connects TRBV7-9 to TRBJ2-7; 14 positions match TRBD2. Germline V gene lookup returns CDR1 SEHNR and CDR2 FQNEAQ (reference sequence). The CDR3 is made up of 17 amino acids. The V gene end was trimmed by 5 bases and the J gene end by 0 bases; junction bases not matched to a gene: 6.